The clone carrying this TCR beta chain showed up just a few times. Its antigen is unidentified. Primed by a sample-barcoded 5' primer and a J-beta primer mix, a second PCR proceeded for roughly 6 to 12 cycles. Through a template-switch adaptor with 12 random nucleotides, each cDNA molecule received a tag. TCRdb reanalysed the 5' RACE reads using MiXCR and keeps one entry per CDR3 protein. The sample lists fewer than 900,000 distinct CDR3 sequences, 49% occurring once. These data are taken from a study of blood T cells in healthy people across ages. Findings and limits, study-wide: Long-lived donors had more naive CD4+ cells and higher diversity than aged donors. TCR beta diversity was tightly associated with the proportion of naive T cells.

V was pared by 1 base and J by 6 bases, with 18 bases between. Germline-derived CDR1 and CDR2 are SGHTA and FQGNSA. The CDR3 contains 16 residues. The receptor's source is an older woman in good health. V gene TRBV7-2 combines with J gene TRBJ1-2; perhaps TRBD1 as D (5 bases). The sequenced material came from blood. The CDR3 is CASSLVGTTGSHGYTF. CDR3 coding DNA: TGTGCCAGCAGCTTAGTAGGAACCACAGGTTCCCATGGCTACACCTTC.